The 7 T cell receptor beta chains below were found in one sample sequenced in a study of T-cell memory formation after mild COVID-19. TCRdb re-called the 5' RACE reads with MiXCR, one entry per CDR3 protein. The table lists roughly 350,000 distinct CDR3 sequences, around 27% of them singletons. Sequences were obtained from PBMCs or a T cell subset sorted from them (not recorded which). These receptors were obtained from an adult woman who had mild COVID-19 (a few samples of this study predate the infection). Cell type and time point are not known.

V and J are TRBV3-1 and TRBJ2-7, with D hard to call. The CDR3 runs 18 residues. V was clipped by 3 bases and J by 0 bases, with 21 bases between them. The germline V gene encodes CDR1 LGHDT and CDR2 YNNKEL (reference sequence). CDR3 loop: CASSQDAYHGGFSYEQYF. For the CDR3, the DNA is TGTGCCAGCAGCCAGGACGCCTATCACGGCGGATTCTCCTACGAGCAGTACTTC.

This clonotype was seen a handful of times. CDR3 DNA: TGTGCCAGCAGCCAAGGACTCCCTAGCGTGATTTACAATGAGCAGTTCTTC. This sequence encodes CASSQGLPSVIYNEQFF. V is TRBV3-1 and J is TRBJ2-1; possible D gene TRBD2, 6 bases. The CDR3 spans 17 residues. Deletions cut 1 base from V and 4 bases from J, with 17 bases between. The V gene's germline CDR1 is LGHDT and CDR2 YNNKEL (reference sequence).

V and J are TRBV4-3 and TRBJ2-7, with 10 bases identical to TRBD2. This CDR3 spans 16 amino acids. The J segment lost 6 bases and the V segment lost 3 bases, leaving 11 bases of the junction unmatched. Germline assignment: CDR1 LGHNA and CDR2 YSLEER. CDR3 in amino acids: CASSHLAGVVIGEQYF. CDR3 DNA: TGCGCCAGCAGCCATCTAGCGGGAGTCGTAATTGGCGAGCAGTACTTC.

The V gene is TRBV3-2, the J gene TRBJ2-3; the DNA was not compared with TRBD2, the D call given in the table. TRBV3-2 corresponds to a pseudogene. This CDR3 is built from 21 residues. CDR3 DNA: TGTGCCAGCAGCCAAGATAGGCGAGCGGGAGTGGCATTGGGTGGCACAGATACGCAGTATTTT. It is translated as CASSQDRRAGVALGGTDTQYF.

V usage is TRBV6-1 and J usage is TRBJ1-1; D may be TRBD1 (6 bases). V gave up 6 bases and J gave up 4 bases, with 12 bases separating them. Germline loops: CDR1 MNHNS, CDR2 SASEGT. The CDR3 consists of 13 residues. The CDR3 loop reads CASSWLGGTEAFF. CDR3 nucleotide sequence: TGTGCCAGCAGCTGGCTAGGGGGCACTGAAGCTTTCTTT.

This clonotype was seen only once. The chain joins TRBV5-6 to TRBJ1-2; no reliable D call. Germline CDR1 and CDR2: SGHDT and YYEEEE. CDR3 length: 15 residues. V was trimmed by 4 bases and J by 2 bases, leaving 15 bases between them. In nucleotides, the CDR3 is TGTGCCAGCAGCCTGAGGCAGACTGTAAACTATGGCTACACCTTC. Protein: CASSLRQTVNYGYTF. Using reference TRBV5-6 and TRBJ1-2 for the parts outside the CDR3, the full variable domain is DAGVTQSPTHLIKTRGQQVTLRCSPKSGHDTVSWYQQALGQGPQFIFQYYEEEERQRGNFPDRFSGHQFPNYSSELNVNALLLGDSALYLCASSLRQTVNYGYTFGSGTRLTVV.

The V gene is TRBV20-1, the J gene TRBJ1-5; the D gene is possibly TRBD1 (6 bases). The germline gives CDR1 DFQATT, CDR2 SNEGSKA (reference sequence). Trimming took 1 base from V and 6 from J, leaving 10 bases between them. This CDR3 spans 13 amino acids. The CDR3 bases are TGCAGTGCTAGAGTGATGGGGGCTCAGCCCCAGCATTTT. This translates into CSARVMGAQPQHF.